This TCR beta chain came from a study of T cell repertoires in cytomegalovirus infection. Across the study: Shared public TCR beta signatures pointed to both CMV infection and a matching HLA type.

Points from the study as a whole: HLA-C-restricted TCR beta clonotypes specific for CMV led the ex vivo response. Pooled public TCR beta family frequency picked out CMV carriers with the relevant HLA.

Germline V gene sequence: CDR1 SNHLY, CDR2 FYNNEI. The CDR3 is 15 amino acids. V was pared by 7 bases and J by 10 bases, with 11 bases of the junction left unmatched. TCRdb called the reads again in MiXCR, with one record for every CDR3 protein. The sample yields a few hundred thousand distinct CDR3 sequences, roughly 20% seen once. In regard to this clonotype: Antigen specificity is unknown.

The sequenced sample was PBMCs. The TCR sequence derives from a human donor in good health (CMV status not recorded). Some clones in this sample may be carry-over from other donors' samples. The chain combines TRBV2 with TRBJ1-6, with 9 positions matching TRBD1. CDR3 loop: CASTWVGQGTSPLHF. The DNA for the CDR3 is TGTGCCAGCACCTGGGTAGGACAGGGGACGTCACCCCTCCACTTT.